Listed here are 9 T cell receptor beta chains from one sample, sequenced in a study of identical twins. TCRdb reanalysed the 5' RACE reads using MiXCR and keeps one entry per CDR3 protein. The data contain about 340,000 distinct CDR3 sequences, around an eighth of them singletons. These data also featured in a second study, about yellow fever vaccine responses in identical twins.

Sequencing used CD8+ T cells sorted from blood. All receptors derive from a woman younger than 35 in good health.

This clonotype was recorded a few times. The J gene is TRBJ2-3, the V gene TRBV9; D might be TRBD2 (5 bases). With 0 bases removed from V and 2 bases from J, the gap between germline ends came to 10 bases. CDR1 and CDR2 from the germline V gene are SGDLS and YYNGEE. The CDR3 loop spans 15 amino acids. This CDR3 is CASSVGLATTDTQYF. As DNA, the CDR3 is TGTGCCAGCAGCGTAGGGCTAGCCACCACAGATACGCAGTATTTT.

Here the CDR3 DNA reads TGTGCCAGCAGTTTCGGGGGACAGGGAAAGTATGAGCAGTTCTTC. Its translation: CASSFGGQGKYEQFF. The chain couples TRBV6-5 to TRBJ2-1; 9 bases match TRBD1. Trimming at V came to 4 bases and at J to 8 bases, leaving 9 bases not matched to a gene. There are 15 residues in the CDR3. CDR1 is MNHEY, CDR2 SVGAGI, per germline.

Written as DNA, the CDR3 is TGTGCCAGCAGCCCCCTCTACGAGCAGTACGTC. Its protein is CASSPLYEQYV. The chain couples TRBV13 to TRBJ2-7; D unresolved. Germline V lookup: CDR1 PRHDT, CDR2 FYEKMQ (reference sequence). Trimming shortened V by 5 bases and J by 3 bases, and 5 bases separated the two germline ends. CDR3 length: 11 residues.

Only a few counts were recorded for this clonotype. J is TRBJ2-7 and V is TRBV7-8; D unresolved. With 5 bases removed from V and 4 bases from J, the gap between germline ends came to 12 bases. Germline V gene lookup returns CDR1 SGHVS and CDR2 FQNEAQ. The CDR3 totals 13 residues. The CDR3 nucleotides read TGTGCCAGCAGCACCGAAATGAATTACGAGCAGTACTTC. It is translated as CASSTEMNYEQYF.

This clonotype was observed a few times. V is TRBV4-1 and J is TRBJ2-5; 9 positions match TRBD1. Germline assignment: CDR1 MGHRA and CDR2 YSYEKL. CDR3 size: 19 residues. V trimming: 1 base; J trimming: 4 bases; junction bases outside the gene matches: 16. The CDR3 protein is CASSQVYSRGQGNGETQYF. The CDR3 DNA sequence: TGCGCCAGCAGCCAAGTGTATTCCCGGGGACAGGGTAATGGAGAGACCCAGTACTTC.

This clonotype was seen a handful of times. The genes are TRBV5-1 and TRBJ2-3; D perhaps matches TRBD1 (6 bases). CDR1 and CDR2 (germline): SGHRS, YFSETQ. The CDR3 sequence is 14 residues long. V was pared by 4 bases and J by 4 bases, with 13 bases between. In DNA form, the CDR3 reads TGCGCCAGCAGCCCCGGACAGACGTCAGATACGCAGTATTTT. Residues: CASSPGQTSDTQYF.

At least ten counts were recorded for this clonotype. The chain uses TRBV5-5 and TRBJ1-6; 9 nucleotides align to TRBD1. J gave up 10 bases and V 1 base, and 3 bases lay outside the gene matches. This CDR3 region has 14 residues. Per the germline V gene, CDR1 is SGHKS and CDR2 is YYEKEE (reference sequence). This CDR3 is CASSLRQGGSPLHF. The CDR3 region has the DNA TGTGCCAGCAGCTTGCGACAGGGGGGATCACCCCTCCACTTT.

The chain couples TRBV7-9 to TRBJ2-3, with D hard to call. Trimming pared 4 bases from V and 2 bases from J, leaving 13 bases between. In germline, CDR1 is SEHNR, CDR2 FQNEAQ (reference sequence). The CDR3 totals 15 residues. CDR3 sequence reads: CASSSPLGYTDTQYF. The CDR3 nucleotides are TGTGCCAGCAGCTCCCCCTTGGGATACACAGATACGCAGTATTTT.

The chain combines TRBV5-1 with TRBJ2-1, with D possibly being TRBD1 or TRBD2 (5 bases each). V lost 0 bases, J lost 8 bases, and 12 bases lay in between. The germline V gene has CDR1 SGHRS and CDR2 YFSETQ. The CDR3 runs to 14 residues. CDR3 amino acids: CASSLGWGIDEQFF. Written as DNA, the CDR3 is TGCGCCAGCAGCTTGGGGTGGGGGATTGATGAGCAGTTCTTC.